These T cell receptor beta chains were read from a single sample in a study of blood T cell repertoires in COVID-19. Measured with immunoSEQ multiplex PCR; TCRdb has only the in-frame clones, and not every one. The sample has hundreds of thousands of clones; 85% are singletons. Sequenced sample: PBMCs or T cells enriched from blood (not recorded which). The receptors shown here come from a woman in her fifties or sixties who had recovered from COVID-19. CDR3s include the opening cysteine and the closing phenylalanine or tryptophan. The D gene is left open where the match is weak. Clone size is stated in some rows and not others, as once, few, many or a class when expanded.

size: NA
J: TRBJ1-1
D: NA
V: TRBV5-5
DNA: TGTGCCAGCAGCCCTCCACATCGGAACACTGAAGCTTTCTTT
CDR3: CASSPPHRNTEAFF

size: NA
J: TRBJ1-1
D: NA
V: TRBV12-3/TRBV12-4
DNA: TGTGCCAGCAAACAGGAGAACACTGAAGCTTTCTTT
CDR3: CASKQENTEAFF

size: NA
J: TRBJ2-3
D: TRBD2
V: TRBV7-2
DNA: TGTGCCAGCAGATGGAGCGGGATCGGCACAGATACGCAGTATTTT
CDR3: CASRWSGIGTDTQYF

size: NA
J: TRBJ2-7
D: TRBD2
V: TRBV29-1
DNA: TGCAGCGTTGAATTTACGGGGGGATCCTACGAGCAGTACTTC
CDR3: CSVEFTGGSYEQYF

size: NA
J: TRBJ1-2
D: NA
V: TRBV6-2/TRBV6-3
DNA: TGTGCCAGCAGTTACGGACAGTCGCTTGGCTACACCTTC
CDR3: CASSYGQSLGYTF

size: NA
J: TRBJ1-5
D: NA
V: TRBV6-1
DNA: TGTGCCAGCAGTGAATGGGCAGGGCATAACGGTCAGCCCCAGCATTTT
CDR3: CASSEWAGHNGQPQHF

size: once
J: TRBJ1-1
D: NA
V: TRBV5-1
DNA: TGCGCCAGCAGCTTGGCGATAGGGGGATACACTGAAGCTTTCTTT
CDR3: CASSLAIGGYTEAFF

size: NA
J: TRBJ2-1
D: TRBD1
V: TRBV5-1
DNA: TGCGCCAGCAGCTTGTGGGGACAGGAATACAATGAGCAGTTCTTC
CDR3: CASSLWGQEYNEQFF

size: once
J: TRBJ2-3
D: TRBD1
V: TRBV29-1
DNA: TGCAGCGTCGAAAGCCGGGACAGGAGCACAGATACGCAGTATTTT
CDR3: CSVESRDRSTDTQYF

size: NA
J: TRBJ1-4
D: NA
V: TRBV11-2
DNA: TGTGCCAGCAGCCCCATGGTGCAGGGGCAGGGAGAAAAACTGTTTTTT
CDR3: CASSPMVQGQGEKLFF

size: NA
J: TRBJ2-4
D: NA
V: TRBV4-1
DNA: TGCGCCAGCAGCCCTCAGGTTTTTCTAGCCAAAAACATTCAGTACTTC
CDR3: CASSPQVFLAKNIQYF

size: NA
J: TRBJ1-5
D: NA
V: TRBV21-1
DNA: TGTGCCAGCAGCAAATGGTCAGGGGCCTTCAATCAGCCCCAGCATTTT
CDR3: CASSKWSGAFNQPQHF

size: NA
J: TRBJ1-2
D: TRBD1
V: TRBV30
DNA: TGTGCCTTAGGGGGCTTTCGCTATGGCTACACCTTC
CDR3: CALGGFRYGYTF

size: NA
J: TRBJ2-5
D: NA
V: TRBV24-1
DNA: TGTGCCACCCAGAGACAGGCCCAAGAGACCCAGTACTTC
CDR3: CATQRQAQETQYF

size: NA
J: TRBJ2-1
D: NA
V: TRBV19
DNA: TGTGCCAGTAAATCAAGCGGAGGAATATCCTACAATGAGCAGTTCTTC
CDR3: CASKSSGGISYNEQFF

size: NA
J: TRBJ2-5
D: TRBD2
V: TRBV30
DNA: TGTGCCTGGACGAGCGGGGGGCCCGTAGAGACCCAGTACTTC
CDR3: CAWTSGGPVETQYF

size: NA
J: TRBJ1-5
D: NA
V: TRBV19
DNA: TGTGCCAGTAGTGGGGCGCAAGGGAATCAGCCCCAGCATTTT
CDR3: CASSGAQGNQPQHF

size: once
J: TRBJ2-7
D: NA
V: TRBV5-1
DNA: TGCGCCAGCAGCTCGCAGGGTTCCACCTACGAGCAGTACTTC
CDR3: CASSSQGSTYEQYF

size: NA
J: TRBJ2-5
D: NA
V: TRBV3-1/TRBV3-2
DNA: TGTGCCAGCAGCCAGCTAGCGGAGACCCAGTACTTC
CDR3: CASSQLAETQYF

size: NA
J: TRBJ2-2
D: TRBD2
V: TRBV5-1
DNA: TGCGCCAGCAGCGATCCCCTAGCGGGAGACAACACCGGGGAGCTGTTTTTT
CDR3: CASSDPLAGDNTGELFF

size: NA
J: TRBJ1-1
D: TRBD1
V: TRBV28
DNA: TGTGCCAGCAGTTACTTACAGGGGGACACTGAAGCTTTCTTT
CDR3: CASSYLQGDTEAFF

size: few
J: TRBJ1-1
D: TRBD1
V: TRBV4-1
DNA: TGCGCCAGCAGCCAAGGACAGGGGATGAACACTGAAGCTTTCTTT
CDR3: CASSQGQGMNTEAFF

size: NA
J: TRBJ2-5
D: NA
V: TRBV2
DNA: TGTGCCAGCAGTGAAGCGCGGGGACACCAAGAGACCCAGTACTTC
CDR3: CASSEARGHQETQYF

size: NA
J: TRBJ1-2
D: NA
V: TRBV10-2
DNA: TGCGCCAGCAGTTCCGGGAAAAACTATGGCTACACCTTC
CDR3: CASSSGKNYGYTF

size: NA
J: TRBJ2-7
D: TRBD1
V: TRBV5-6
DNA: TGTGCCAGCAGCGGACGCAGGGGGTTGATCTACGAGCAGTACTTC
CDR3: CASSGRRGLIYEQYF

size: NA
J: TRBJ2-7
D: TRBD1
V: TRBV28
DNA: TGTGCCAGCCTGTACAGGGGGACCCACGAGCAGTACTTC
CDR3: CASLYRGTHEQYF

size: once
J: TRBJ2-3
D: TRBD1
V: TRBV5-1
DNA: TGCGCCAGCAGCCCCGGACAGGGGGTCGGGTATTTT
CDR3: CASSPGQGVGYF

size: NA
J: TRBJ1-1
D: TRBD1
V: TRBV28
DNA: TGTGCCAGCAGTCTCTGGACAGGGAGGGCCACTGAAGCTTTCTTT
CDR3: CASSLWTGRATEAFF

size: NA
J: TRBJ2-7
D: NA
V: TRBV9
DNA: TGTGCCAGCAGCCCCTGGGGGACAAAAGACTACGAGCAGTACTTC
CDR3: CASSPWGTKDYEQYF

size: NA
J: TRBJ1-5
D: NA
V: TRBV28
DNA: TGTGCCAGCAGTTTAGGAGGGACGGTTCAGCCCCAGCATTTT
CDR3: CASSLGGTVQPQHF

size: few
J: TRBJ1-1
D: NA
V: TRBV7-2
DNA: TGTGCCAGCAGCAACAGGGATTGGAACACTGAAGCTTTCTTT
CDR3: CASSNRDWNTEAFF

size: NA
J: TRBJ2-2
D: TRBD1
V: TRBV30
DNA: TGTGCCTACAGGGGACACACCGGGGAGCTGTTTTTT
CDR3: CAYRGHTGELFF

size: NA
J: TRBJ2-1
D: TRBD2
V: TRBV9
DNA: TGTGCCAGCAGCCCCGTAAGGACTAGCGGTCCGAAGAGCTCCTACAATGAGCAGTTCTTC
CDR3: CASSPVRTSGPKSSYNEQFF

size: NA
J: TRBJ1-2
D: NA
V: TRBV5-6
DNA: TGTGCCAGCAGCTGGACCGTGGGGCCCTTCTATGGCTACACCTTC
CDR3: CASSWTVGPFYGYTF

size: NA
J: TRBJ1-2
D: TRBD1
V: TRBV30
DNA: TGTGCCTGGACCCCGGACAGGAGAGACTCCTATGGCTACACCTTC
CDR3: CAWTPDRRDSYGYTF

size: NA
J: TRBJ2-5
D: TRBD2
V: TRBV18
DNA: TGTGCCAGCTCACCGCCTAGCGGGAGTAGGGAGACCCAGTACTTC
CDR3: CASSPPSGSRETQYF

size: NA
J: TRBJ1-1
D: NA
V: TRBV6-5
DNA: TGTGCCAGCAGTTACTCGCGACACCAGAACACTGAAGCTTTCTTT
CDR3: CASSYSRHQNTEAFF

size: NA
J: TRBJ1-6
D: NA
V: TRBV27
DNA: TGTGCCAGCAGCCCTCGGGGGGGACGGGTAGGAGCCTCCTATAATTCACCCCTCCACTTT
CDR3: CASSPRGGRVGASYNSPLHF

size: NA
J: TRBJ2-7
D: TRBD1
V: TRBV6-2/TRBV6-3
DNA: TGTGCCAGCAGGTACGGGACAGCTGGATACGAGCAGTACTTC
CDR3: CASRYGTAGYEQYF